The sequence of this TCR beta chain was determined in a study of technical replicates of blood from a few donors. This clone was observed a few times. Method: immunoSEQ multiplex PCR; TCRdb's copy keeps in-frame clones and lacks some. Among about 61,000 clones listed, around 97% were seen once. Sequenced: T cells isolated from PBMCs. The clonotype was recovered from a human donor in good health.

The CDR3 region is CASSSQGRGEAFF. The CDR3 DNA reads TGTGCCAGCAGTTCTCAGGGGAGGGGTGAAGCTTTCTTT. The chain couples TRBV28 to TRBJ1-1, with D tentatively TRBD1 (6 bases). The CDR3 is made up of 13 amino acids. V was cut by 4 bases and J by 7 bases, with 13 bases left in between. The germline V gene has CDR1 MDHEN and CDR2 SYDVKM.